The entry below gives a single T cell receptor beta chain sequence along with its context. What it binds is unknown. These data belong to a study of T cell responses to AZD1222 COVID-19 vaccine. Notes on the study in general: Nearly half of spike-specific TCRs reportedly target variant regions that are unmutated in the B.1.351 and B.1.1.7 variants. Mapped onto spike, vaccine-associated CD4 TCRs spanned it and were dominant at 160-218 and 743-854. Two doses of AZD1222 preceded a rise in Spike-specific TCR breadth and depth.

Produced via immunoSEQ multiplex PCR; TCRdb's table is partial and in-frame only. The sample yields 150,000 or so clones, about 89% seen once. Timing groups of about 4 and about 12 weeks for second doses were pooled. There are 15 residues in the CDR3. J lost 6 bases, V lost 5 bases, and 8 bases had no gene match. Germline assignment: CDR1 SGHNT and CDR2 YENEEA. The chain joins TRBV11-3 to TRBJ2-1; 9 bases map to TRBD1. Specimen: peripheral blood, collected 28 days after the second AZD1222 dose. This receptor was identified in an adult who received the AZD1222 COVID-19 vaccine. The CDR3 reads CASSQGTGKGNEQFF. CDR3 sequence (DNA): TGTGCCAGCAGCCAAGGGACAGGGAAAGGCAATGAGCAGTTCTTC.